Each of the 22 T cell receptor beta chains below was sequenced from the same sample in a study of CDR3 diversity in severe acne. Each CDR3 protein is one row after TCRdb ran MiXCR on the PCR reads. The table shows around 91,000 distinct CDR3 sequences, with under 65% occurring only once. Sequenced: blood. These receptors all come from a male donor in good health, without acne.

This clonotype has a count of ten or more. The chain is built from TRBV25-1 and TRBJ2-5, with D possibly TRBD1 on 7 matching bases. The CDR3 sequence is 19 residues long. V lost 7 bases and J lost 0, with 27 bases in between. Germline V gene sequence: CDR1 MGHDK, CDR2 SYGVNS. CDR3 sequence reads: CASTPNGGQGGQDQETQYF. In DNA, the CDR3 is TGTGCCAGCACCCCGAACGGCGGCCAGGGGGGCCAGGACCAAGAGACCCAGTACTTC.

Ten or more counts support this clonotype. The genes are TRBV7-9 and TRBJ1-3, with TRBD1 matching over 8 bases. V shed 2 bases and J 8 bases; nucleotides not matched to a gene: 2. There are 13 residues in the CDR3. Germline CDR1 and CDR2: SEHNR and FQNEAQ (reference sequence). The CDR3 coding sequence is TGTGCCAGCAGCTTAACAGGGGGATACACCATATATTTT. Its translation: CASSLTGGYTIYF.

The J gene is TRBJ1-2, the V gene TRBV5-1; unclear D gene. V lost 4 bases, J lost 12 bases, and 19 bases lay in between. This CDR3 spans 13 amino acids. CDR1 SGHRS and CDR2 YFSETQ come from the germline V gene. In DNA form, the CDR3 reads TGCGCCAGCAGCGCAGACACGAGCTCTGGAAACACCTTC. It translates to CASSADTSSGNTF.

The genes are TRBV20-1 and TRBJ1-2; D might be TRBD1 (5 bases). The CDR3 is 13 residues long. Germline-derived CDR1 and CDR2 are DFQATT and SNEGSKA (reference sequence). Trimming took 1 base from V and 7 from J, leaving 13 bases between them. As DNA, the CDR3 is TGCAGTGCTAGAGCCCAGGGATACGGTGGCTACACCTTC. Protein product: CSARAQGYGGYTF.

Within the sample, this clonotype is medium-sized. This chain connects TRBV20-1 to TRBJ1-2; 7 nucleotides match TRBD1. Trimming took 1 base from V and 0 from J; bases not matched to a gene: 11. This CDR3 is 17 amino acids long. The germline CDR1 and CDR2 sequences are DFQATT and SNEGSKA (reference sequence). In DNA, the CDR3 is TGCAGTGCTAGAGCTTCGTTTCAGGGACAGACTAACTATGGCTACACCTTC. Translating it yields CSARASFQGQTNYGYTF.

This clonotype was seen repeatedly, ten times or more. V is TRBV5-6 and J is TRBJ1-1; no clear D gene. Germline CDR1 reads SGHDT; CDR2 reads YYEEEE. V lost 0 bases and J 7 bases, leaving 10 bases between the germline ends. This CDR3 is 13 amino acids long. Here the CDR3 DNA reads TGTGCCAGCAGCTTGGCGGTCAGCCTTGAAGCTTTCTTT. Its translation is CASSLAVSLEAFF.

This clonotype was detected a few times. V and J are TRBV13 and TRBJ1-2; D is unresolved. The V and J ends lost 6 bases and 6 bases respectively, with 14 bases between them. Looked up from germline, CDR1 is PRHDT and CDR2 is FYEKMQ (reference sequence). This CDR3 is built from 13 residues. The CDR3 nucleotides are TGTGCCAGCAGGGGCCTTGACGGGCATGGCTACACCTTC. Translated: CASRGLDGHGYTF.

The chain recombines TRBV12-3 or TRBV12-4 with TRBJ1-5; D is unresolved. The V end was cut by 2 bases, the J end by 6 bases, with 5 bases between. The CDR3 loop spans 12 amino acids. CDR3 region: CASSLSSQPQHF. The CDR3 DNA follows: TGTGCCAGCAGTTTAAGTAGTCAGCCCCAGCATTTT.

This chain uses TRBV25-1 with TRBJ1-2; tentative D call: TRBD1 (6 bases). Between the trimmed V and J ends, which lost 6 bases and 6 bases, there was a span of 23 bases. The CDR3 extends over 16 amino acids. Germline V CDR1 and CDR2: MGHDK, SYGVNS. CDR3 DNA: TGTGCCAGCAGCTCAACCTTGACAGGCCCGGCTGATGGCTACACCTTC. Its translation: CASSSTLTGPADGYTF.

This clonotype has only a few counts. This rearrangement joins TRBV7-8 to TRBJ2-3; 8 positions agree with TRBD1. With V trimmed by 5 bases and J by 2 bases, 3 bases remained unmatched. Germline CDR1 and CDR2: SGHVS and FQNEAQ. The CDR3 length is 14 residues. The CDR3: CASSATGDTDTQYF. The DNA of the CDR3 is TGTGCCAGCAGCGCGACAGGGGACACAGATACGCAGTATTTT.

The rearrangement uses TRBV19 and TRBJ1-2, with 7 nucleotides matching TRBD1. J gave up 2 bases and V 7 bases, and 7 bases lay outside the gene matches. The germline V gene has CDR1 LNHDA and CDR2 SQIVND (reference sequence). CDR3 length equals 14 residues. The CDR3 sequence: CASTSTGTNYGYTF. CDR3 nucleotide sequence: TGTGCCAGTACTTCGACAGGGACCAACTATGGCTACACCTTC.

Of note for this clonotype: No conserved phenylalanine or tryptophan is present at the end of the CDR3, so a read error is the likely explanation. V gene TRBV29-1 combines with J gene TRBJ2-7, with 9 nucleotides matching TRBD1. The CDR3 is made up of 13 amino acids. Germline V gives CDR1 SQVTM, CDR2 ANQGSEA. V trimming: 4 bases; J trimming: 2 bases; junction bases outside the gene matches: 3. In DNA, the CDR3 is TGCAGCGTTGGGGACAGGGAGCCCTACGAGCAGTACCTC. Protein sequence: CSVGDREPYEQYL.

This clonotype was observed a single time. Here the CDR3 DNA reads TGTGCCAGCAGCTCGACTAGCGGGGGGGTAGGCGACACCGGGGAGCTGTTTTTT. Translating gives CASSSTSGGVGDTGELFF. V usage is TRBV7-3 and J usage is TRBJ2-2; 14 nucleotides agree with TRBD2. The CDR3 spans 18 residues. Germline V gene sequence: CDR1 SGHTA, CDR2 FQGTGA. V shed 4 bases, J shed 3 bases, and the junction held 7 bases outside the gene matches.

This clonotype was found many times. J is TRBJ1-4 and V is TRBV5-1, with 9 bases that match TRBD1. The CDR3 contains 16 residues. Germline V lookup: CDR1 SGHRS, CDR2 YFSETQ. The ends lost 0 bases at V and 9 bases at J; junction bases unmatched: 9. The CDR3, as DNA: TGCGCCAGCAGCTTGGAACAGGGGGCGCGAAAAAAAAAACTGTTTTTT. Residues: CASSLEQGARKKKLFF.

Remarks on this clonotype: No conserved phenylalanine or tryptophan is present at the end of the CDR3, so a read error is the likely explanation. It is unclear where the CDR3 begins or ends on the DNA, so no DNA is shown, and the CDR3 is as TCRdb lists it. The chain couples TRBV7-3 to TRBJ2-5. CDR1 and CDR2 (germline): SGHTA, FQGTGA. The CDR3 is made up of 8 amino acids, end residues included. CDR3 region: CASSLNPL.

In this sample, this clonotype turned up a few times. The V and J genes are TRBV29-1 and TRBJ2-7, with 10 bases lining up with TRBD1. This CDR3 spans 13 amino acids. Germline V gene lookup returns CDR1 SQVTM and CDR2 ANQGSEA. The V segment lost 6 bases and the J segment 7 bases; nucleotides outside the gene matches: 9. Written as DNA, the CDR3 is TGCAGCGTCGGTGACAGGGGGCACGGAGAGCAGTACTTC. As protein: CSVGDRGHGEQYF.

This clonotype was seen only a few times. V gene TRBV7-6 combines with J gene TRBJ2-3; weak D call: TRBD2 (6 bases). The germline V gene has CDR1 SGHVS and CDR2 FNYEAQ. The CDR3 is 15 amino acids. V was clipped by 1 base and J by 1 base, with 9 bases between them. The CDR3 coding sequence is TGTGCCAGCAGCTTAGAATGGGAGGGCACAGATACGCAGTATTTT. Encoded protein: CASSLEWEGTDTQYF.

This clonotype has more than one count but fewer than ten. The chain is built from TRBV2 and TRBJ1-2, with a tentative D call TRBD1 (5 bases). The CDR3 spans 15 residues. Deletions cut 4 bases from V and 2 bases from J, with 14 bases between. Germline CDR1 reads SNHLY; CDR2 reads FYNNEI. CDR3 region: CASSVQGFGNYGYTF. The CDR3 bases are TGTGCCAGCAGTGTGCAGGGCTTCGGAAACTATGGCTACACCTTC.

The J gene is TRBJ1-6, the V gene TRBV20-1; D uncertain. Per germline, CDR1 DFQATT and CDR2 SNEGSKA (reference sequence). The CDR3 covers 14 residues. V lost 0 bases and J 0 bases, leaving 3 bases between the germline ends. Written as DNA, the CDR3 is TGCAGTGCTAGAGAGAGCTCCTATAATTCACCCCTCCACTTT. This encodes CSARESSYNSPLHF.

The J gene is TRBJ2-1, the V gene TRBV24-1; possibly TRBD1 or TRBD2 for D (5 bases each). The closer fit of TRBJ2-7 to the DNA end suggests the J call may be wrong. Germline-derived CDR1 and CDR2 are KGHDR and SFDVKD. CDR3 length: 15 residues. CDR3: CATSDAGTLNNEQYF. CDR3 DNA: TGTGCCACCAGTGATGCCGGGACCCTAAACAATGAGCAGTACTTC.

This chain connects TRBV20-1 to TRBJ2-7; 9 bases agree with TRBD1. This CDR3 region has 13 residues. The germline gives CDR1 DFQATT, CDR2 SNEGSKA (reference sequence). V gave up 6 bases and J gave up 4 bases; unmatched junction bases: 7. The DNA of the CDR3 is TGCAGTGCCTTTCGGGACAGGGAGTACGAGCAGTACTTC. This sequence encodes CSAFRDREYEQYF.

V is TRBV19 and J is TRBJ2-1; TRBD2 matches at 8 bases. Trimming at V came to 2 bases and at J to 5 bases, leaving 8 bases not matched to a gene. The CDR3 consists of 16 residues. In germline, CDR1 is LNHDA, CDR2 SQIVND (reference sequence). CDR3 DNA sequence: TGTGCCAGTAGTATATGGGCGGGAGGCGGTAACAATGAGCAGTTCTTC. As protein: CASSIWAGGGNNEQFF.